What follows are 27 T cell receptor delta chains derived from one specimen sequenced in a study of γδ T cells in repeated Plasmodium falciparum infection. TCRdb reprocessed the multiplex PCR reads through CATT. The sample lists around 46,000 delta-chain clones, roughly 1.6% occurring once. Flow sorting of PBMC yielded separate Vgamma9/Vdelta2+ and Vdelta2-negative gammadelta T cell populations for bulk repertoire analysis. The sample taken for sequencing was gamma-delta T cells from blood. The receptors originated from a pool of human donors (malaria-infected and uninfected, not separated).

Many counts were recorded for this clone. A read error is likely here: a far larger clone is one base away. Other DNA sequences in this specimen translate into the identical CDR3. V is TRDV1 and J is TRDJ1; 7 bases match TRDD3. Germline loops: CDR1 TSWWSYY, CDR2 QGS. This CDR3 has 17 residues. CDR3 sequence: CALGDVPGGLYTDKLIF. CDR3 coding DNA: TGTGCTCTCGGGGACGTCCCTGGGGGTTTGTACACCGATAAACTCATCTTT.

This clone came up a few times. It differs at one base from a far larger clone, so likely a read error. The sample carries other DNA sequences with the same CDR3. The chain combines TRDV1 with TRDJ1; TRDD3 agrees at 12 bases. The J gene is absent in TCRdb and was assigned here via DNA matching to germline. The V and J ends lost 0 bases and 3 bases, in that order; junction bases with no gene match: 38. The CDR3 consists of 28 residues. Per the germline V gene, CDR1 is TSWWSYY and CDR2 is QGS. The CDR3 bases are TGTGCTCTTGGGGAACTAGGGCCTACTACCTACTGGGGGATACCCCGTAGTCTGCTAAACCCGAGGGCCGATAAACTCATCTTT. This sequence encodes CALGELGPTTYWGIPRSLLNPRADKLIF.

This clone was recorded many times. V is TRDV2 and J is TRDJ3; TRDD3 matches at 12 bases. Germline lookup yields CDR1 GEAIGNYY and CDR2 EKD. V was clipped by 1 base and J by 0 bases; unmatched bases: 6. The CDR3 loop spans 20 amino acids. CDR3: CACDTTGGYTYSWDTRQMFF. CDR3 bases: TGTGCCTGTGACACGACTGGGGGATACACGTACTCCTGGGACACCCGACAGATGTTTTTC.

As concerns this clone: A read error may be the cause here, since a much bigger clone is one base away. The chain is built from TRDV2 and TRDJ1, with 10 bases that match TRDD3. The J gene, missing from TCRdb, was assigned here through DNA to germline matching. CDR1 is GEAIGNYY, CDR2 EKD, per germline. The CDR3 contains 18 residues. The V gene end was trimmed by 0 bases and the J gene end by 3 bases; junction bases not matched to a gene: 12. CDR3 residues: CACDTVGLMGDTADKLIF. CDR3 nucleotides: TGTGCCTGTGACACCGTCGGTTTAATGGGGGATACTGCCGATAAACTCATCTTT.

To note about this clone: TCRdb's protein, taken from a much larger clone, differs from this DNA's translation at residue 8, likely owing to a read error; the protein displayed comes from the DNA. The CDR3 is CASRFLPCWGIRAADKLIF. The CDR3 DNA follows: TGTGCCTCGCGCTTCCTACCCTGCTGGGGGATACGGGCAGCCGATAAACTCATCTTT. This rearrangement joins TRDV3 to TRDJ1; TRDD3 matches at 12 bases. Germline assignment: CDR1 TVYSNPD and CDR2 GDNSRS (reference sequence). The V segment lost 4 bases and the J segment 3 bases; nucleotides outside the gene matches: 21. This CDR3 has 19 amino acids.

This clone appeared a few times. A far larger clone is only one base removed, so a read error is likely. Other nucleotide sequences in the sample specify the same CDR3. The V gene is TRDV2; the J gene was not called; whether TRDD3, the table's D call, matches the DNA was not checked. The CDR3 contains 16 residues. Germline CDR1 GEAIGNYY, CDR2 EKD. In DNA form, the CDR3 reads TGTGCCTGTGACCCCGTGGGGGATCCGTACACCGATAAGCTCATCTTT. As protein: CACDPVGDPYTDKLIF.

By sample fraction, this clone is medium-sized. The same CDR3 can be traced to other DNA sequences in this sample. V gene TRDV1 combines with J gene TRDJ1; TRDD2 is a possible D gene (6 bases). This CDR3 spans 16 amino acids. Trimming shortened V by 5 bases and J by 0 bases, and 16 bases separated the two germline ends. Per germline, CDR1 TSWWSYY and CDR2 QGS. The CDR3, as DNA: TGTGCTCTTGGGTTGGCCTTCCCCACGTACACCGATAAACTCATCTTT. This sequence encodes CALGLAFPTYTDKLIF.

This clone was detected only a few times. The mismatch at residue 13 between this DNA's translation and the TCRdb protein of a much larger clone likely reflects a read error; the protein shown is translated from the DNA. The gene calls are TRDV1 and TRDJ2, with 7 bases identical to TRDD2. The germline CDR1 and CDR2 sequences are TSWWSYY and QGS. With V trimmed by 0 bases and J by 0 bases, 31 bases remained unmatched. The CDR3 totals 26 residues. Written as DNA, the CDR3 is TGTGCTCTTGGGGAACTAGCGCTTCCTATGAAGCTGCGGGATTCTCCTTCCTTAGCTTTGACAGCACAACTCTTCTTT. It specifies CALGELALPMKLRDSPSLALTAQLFF.

A word on this clone: The TCRdb protein, from a much larger clone, departs from this DNA's translation at residue 3, likely by read error; the protein shown derives from the DNA. The chain links TRDV1 to TRDJ1; D is unclear. Germline loops: CDR1 TSWWSYY, CDR2 QGS. Trimming took 10 bases from V and 7 from J, leaving 25 bases between them. The CDR3 length is 15 residues. CDR3 DNA sequence: TGTGCTCCCTATTTCTCAAGTGTGCCCCCCAGTAAACTCATCTTT. This translates into CAPYFSSVPPSKLIF.

This clone was seen many times. The protein given by TCRdb reflects a much larger clone and differs at residue 2 from this DNA's translation, likely from a read error; the protein shown is the DNA's translation. The chain employs TRDV1 and TRDJ1, with TRDD3 identical over 11 bases. Because TCRdb records no J gene, it was assigned here through a match of the DNA to germline. From germline, CDR1 is TSWWSYY and CDR2 QGS. The CDR3 has 22 residues. The CDR3 DNA follows: TGTTCTCTTGGGGATTCTTCCTTCCTCGGAAGAGTGTGGGGGATACGCACCGATAAACTCATCTTT. Its protein product is CSLGDSSFLGRVWGIRTDKLIF.

Note on this clone: Since a far larger clone is one base different, this is likely a read error. Other DNA variants within this sample encode the same CDR3. The chain's CDR3 is CALGIFANSYRRWYWSNKLIF. In nucleotides, the CDR3 is TGCGCTCTTGGAATTTTTGCGAATTCCTACCGTCGCTGGTACTGGAGTAATAAACTCATCTTT. This chain joins TRDV1 and TRDJ1, with 7 bases fitting TRDD2. The germline V gene encodes CDR1 TSWWSYY and CDR2 QGS. The CDR3 is 21 residues long.

This clone has only a few counts. A far larger clone is one base from this, pointing to a likely read error. The J segment was not called; the V segment is TRDV2; the DNA was not compared with TRDD3, the D call given in the table. This CDR3 comprises 17 residues. CDR1 is GEAIGNYY and CDR2 is EKD in the germline V gene. CDR3 region: CACSEVGDTPYTDKLIF. The CDR3 bases are TGTGCCTGTAGTGAGGTGGGGGATACGCCGTACACCGATAAACTCATCTTC.

To note about this clone: This DNA's translation and the protein TCRdb lists, from a much larger clone, do not match at residue 7, likely due to a read error; the protein shown is translated from the DNA. V usage is TRDV1 and J usage is TRDJ1; no definite D call. No J gene was available from TCRdb, and it was assigned here by a germline match of the DNA. From germline, CDR1 is TSWWSYY and CDR2 QGS. The CDR3 is made up of 11 amino acids. Trimming stripped 1 base from V and 6 bases from J, with 3 bases between. As DNA, the CDR3 is TGTGCTCTTGGGGAACATAATAAACTCATCTTT. The encoded protein is CALGEHNKLIF.

The table lists this clone with a few counts. TCRdb pairs this DNA with a much larger clone's protein that differs at residue 16, likely a read error; the protein shown was translated from the DNA. The V and J genes are TRDV2 and TRDJ1; 12 bases line up with TRDD3. The J gene is absent in TCRdb and was assigned here via DNA matching to germline. The length of the CDR3 is 19 residues. Germline V CDR1 and CDR2: GEAIGNYY, EKD. Here the CDR3 reads CACDTLRLGDTGHTDELIF. The CDR3 DNA reads as TGTGCCTGTGACACTCTACGACTGGGGGATACAGGTCACACCGATGAACTCATCTTT.

Points on this clone: This DNA translates differently at residue 19 from the TCRdb protein, which is that of a much larger clone; a read error is likely, and the protein shown is the DNA's own translation. The V gene was identified as TRDV1, while no J gene was called; TRDD3 was called by the table and not checked on the DNA. CDR3 size: 21 residues. Germline V CDR1 and CDR2: TSWWSYY, QGS. This chain's CDR3 is CALGEPGPPLAPLGATDKRIF. The CDR3 region has the DNA TGTGCTCTTGGGGAACCCGGCCCTCCCCTGGCACCACTGGGGGCCACCGATAAACGCATCTTT.

In its sample, this clone was seen a few times. The protein TCRdb lists belongs to a much larger clone and differs from this DNA's translation at residue 15, which points to a read error; the protein shown is made from the DNA. The chain links TRDV1 to TRDJ1; weak D call: TRDD3 (5 bases). No J gene was available from TCRdb, and it was assigned here by a germline match of the DNA. The CDR3 is 19 residues long. Per germline, CDR1 TSWWSYY and CDR2 QGS. CDR3 in amino acids: CALGGLSRSGALYTNKLIF. DNA for the CDR3: TGTGCTCTTGGGGGACTCTCGAGGTCGGGGGCCCTGTACACCAATAAACTCATCTTT.

This clone was observed many times. This DNA's translation and the protein TCRdb lists, from a much larger clone, do not match at residue 12, likely due to a read error; the protein shown is translated from the DNA. CDR3 nucleotide sequence: TGTGCTCTTGGGGAATTTGATTGGGGGTCCTTGGCAGCACAACTCTTCTTT. It is translated as CALGEFDWGSLAAQLFF. V gene TRDV1 combines with J gene TRDJ2; weak D call: TRDD3 (6 bases). The length of the CDR3 is 17 residues. Trimming pared 2 bases from V and 6 bases from J, leaving 19 bases between. Germline V lookup: CDR1 TSWWSYY, CDR2 QGS.

Details on this clone: The translation of this DNA and the TCRdb protein of a much larger clone differ at residue 13, probably owing to a read error; the protein shown here is translated from the DNA. No J gene was called, and the V gene is TRDV2. The CDR3 spans 15 residues. Germline V gives CDR1 GEAIGNYY, CDR2 EKD. CDR3: CACDSWHTYTDKPIF. In nucleotides, the CDR3 is TGTGCCTGTGACTCCTGGCACACTTACACCGATAAACCCATCTTT.

This clone has more than one count but fewer than ten. The TCRdb protein comes from a much larger clone and disagrees with this DNA's translation at residue 12, likely due to a read error; the protein given here is derived from the DNA. The gene calls are TRDV1 and TRDJ1; D might be TRDD2 or TRDD3, each matching 8 bases. Trimming removed 2 bases from V and 3 bases from J, with 19 bases in between. CDR1 and CDR2 (germline): TSWWSYY, QGS. The CDR3 loop spans 17 amino acids. The CDR3 bases are TGTGCTCTTGGGGAATTCCTTCCTAACTGGGGGGCCGATAAACTCATCTTT. This gives the protein CALGEFLPNWGADKLIF.

With respect to this clone: This likely stems from a read error, as it lies one base from a far larger clone. Other DNA sequences from this sample encode an identical CDR3 as well. V gene TRDV2 combines with J gene TRDJ1, with 7 bases matching TRDD3. TCRdb offers no J gene call, so here the DNA was matched to germline to obtain one. The junction had 21 bases not matched to a gene; V was cut back by 3 bases and J by 0 bases. This CDR3 contains 20 residues. Germline V CDR1 and CDR2: GEAIGNYY, EKD. CDR3 amino acids: CACDPVALSLGYPNTDKLIF. In DNA form, the CDR3 reads TGTGCCTGTGACCCCGTTGCCCTATCGCTGGGATACCCCAACACCGATAAACTCATCTTT.

This clone showed up just a few times. TCRdb's protein for this DNA is that of a much larger clone and differs from the translation at residue 7, likely a read error; the protein shown is the DNA translation. The V call is TRDV1, the J call TRDJ1; 8 bases match TRDD3. The CDR3 covers 17 residues. The V segment lost 9 bases and the J segment 0 bases; nucleotides outside the gene matches: 15. Looked up from germline, CDR1 is TSWWSYY and CDR2 is QGS. CDR3 amino acids: CALRDRTGGLYTDKLIF. The CDR3 bases are TGTGCTCTGAGGGATAGGACTGGGGGCCTGTACACCGATAAACTCATCTTT.

The V gene went uncalled, while the J gene is TRDJ1; TRDD3, the D gene given by the table, was not confirmed from the DNA. This CDR3 has 16 amino acids. The CDR3 spells CAIGDPSLPLKDRLIF. Written as DNA, the CDR3 is TGTGCGATTGGGGACCCTTCCTTGCCCCTCAAAGATAGACTCATCTTT.

This clone has a count of ten or more. The rearrangement uses TRDV2 and TRDJ3; 9 bases fit TRDD3. V dropped 0 bases and J dropped 0; count of bases not matched to a gene: 14. Germline loops: CDR1 GEAIGNYY, CDR2 EKD. The CDR3 extends over 22 amino acids. The CDR3 nucleotides are TGTGCCTGTGACACCCTACGTACTGGGGGACTATCGAGCTCCTGGGACACCCGACAGATGTTTTTC. Its protein product is CACDTLRTGGLSSSWDTRQMFF.

This clone was detected a few times. This DNA's translation and the protein TCRdb lists, from a much larger clone, do not match at residue 17, likely due to a read error; the protein shown is translated from the DNA. No J gene was called, and the V gene is TRDV3; TRDD3 was called by the table and not checked on the DNA. Germline CDR1 reads TVYSNPD; CDR2 reads GDNSRS (reference sequence). The CDR3 has 19 residues. CDR3 sequence (DNA): TGTGCCTCCCCCGAGCCGACTACTCAATACTGGGGGTCGACAGCACAACCCTTCTTT. This translates into CASPEPTTQYWGSTAQPFF.

This clone was picked up a small number of times. This DNA's translation and the protein TCRdb lists, from a much larger clone, do not match at residue 10, likely due to a read error; the protein shown is translated from the DNA. The chain couples TRDV1 to TRDJ2, with TRDD3 matching over 7 bases. The germline V gene has CDR1 TSWWSYY and CDR2 QGS. The CDR3 is 24 residues long. With V trimmed by 3 bases and J by 3 bases, 31 bases remained unmatched. CDR3 amino acids: CALGDLPPGARVEKMGDMTAQLFF. The CDR3, as DNA: TGTGCTCTTGGGGACCTCCCCCCTGGCGCTAGAGTGGAAAAAATGGGGGACATGACAGCACAACTCTTCTTT.

Notes on this clone: The DNA is omitted, as the CDR3 cannot be located on it reliably, and the CDR3 follows TCRdb's listing. Called V gene: TRAV29/DV5; the J gene was not called; the D call of TRDD3 is as the table states it, not checked on the DNA. Ends included, the CDR3 has 26 residues. Germline lookup yields CDR1 NSMFDY and CDR2 ISSIKDK. The CDR3 spells CSVLLCSKRKGKTPPLLGPEIAQLFF.

This clone was counted a few times. The amino acid sequence in TCRdb belongs to a much larger clone and departs from this DNA's translation at residue 16, likely a sequencing read error; the sequence shown is translated from the DNA. The chain couples TRDV1 to TRDJ1, with 8 nucleotides matching TRDD3. The J gene was missing in TCRdb and was found by matching the end of the DNA to germline. This CDR3 has 21 residues. CDR1 TSWWSYY and CDR2 QGS come from the germline V gene. V was clipped by 0 bases and J by 5 bases; unmatched bases: 23. The CDR3 is CALGELVSGKPWGRLRDKLIF. CDR3 coding DNA: TGTGCTCTTGGGGAACTAGTCTCGGGAAAGCCCTGGGGGAGGTTACGGGATAAACTCATCTTT.